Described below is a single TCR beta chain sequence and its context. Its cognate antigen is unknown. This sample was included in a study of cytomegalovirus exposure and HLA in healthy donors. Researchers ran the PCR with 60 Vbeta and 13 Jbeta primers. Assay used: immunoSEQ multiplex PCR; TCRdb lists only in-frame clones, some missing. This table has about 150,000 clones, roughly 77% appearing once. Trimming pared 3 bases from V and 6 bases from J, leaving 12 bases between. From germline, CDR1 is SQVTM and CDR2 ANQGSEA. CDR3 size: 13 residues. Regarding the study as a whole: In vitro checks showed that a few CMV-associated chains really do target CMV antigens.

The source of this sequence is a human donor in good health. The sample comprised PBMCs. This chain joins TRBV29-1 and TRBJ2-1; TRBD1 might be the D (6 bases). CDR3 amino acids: CSVDLRTVNEQFF. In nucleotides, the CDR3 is TGCAGCGTTGACCTTCGGACAGTCAATGAGCAGTTCTTC.